This section outlines one TCR beta chain sequence together with its context. Its antigen is not known. Sequence at one end of the junction differs from germline and may be a read error. No cell sorting was done before RNA was extracted from the tissue. Donors were chemotherapy-naive, newly diagnosed lung cancer surgical patients in China, August–late 2014. This entry belongs to a study of tumor and adjacent non-tumor tissue in lung cancer. Study background: There were 11 to 13 adenocarcinoma, a couple of squamous cell carcinoma and 1 small cell lung cancer cases. Overall study results and limits: Normal lung showed higher cumulative top 100 clone frequency than tumor.

TCRbeta libraries were built with three rounds of nested PCR, modified from ARM-PCR. TCRdb re-called the multiplex PCR reads with MiXCR, one entry per CDR3 protein. The sample contains under 150,000 distinct CDR3 sequences, around 67% of which appear only once. There are 13 residues in the CDR3. CDR1 is SQVTM, CDR2 ANQGSEA, per germline. The sequenced sample consisted of lung tumor tissue. This chain uses TRBV29-1 with TRBJ2-7; D gene ambiguous. This receptor was identified in a man between 60 and 75 years old with small cell lung cancer. CDR3 nucleotides: TGCAGCGTTGTAGCTGAGATCTCCTACGAGCAATATTTC. Translation gives CSVVAEISYEQYF.